A single sample gave rise to the 23 T cell receptor beta chains below, sequenced in a study of early stage breast cancer tumors. TCRdb's table, derived via immunoSEQ multiplex PCR, lists solely in-frame clones and lacks some. The sample carries tens of thousands of clones, 84% recorded once. Material: blood. These receptors all come from a person aged 50-59 years with breast cancer.

The genes are TRBV27 and TRBJ1-5; possible D gene TRBD1, 5 bases. V was shortened by 5 bases and J by 9 bases, with 17 bases between the two germline ends. Germline V gives CDR1 MNHEY, CDR2 SMNVEV (reference sequence). CDR3 length: 14 residues. The CDR3 reads CASSPTGTPAPQHF. In nucleotides, the CDR3 is TGTGCCAGCAGTCCGACCGGGACCCCCGCGCCCCAGCATTTT.

The V gene is TRBV6-7, the J gene TRBJ2-1, with no clear D. TRBV6-7 is an open reading frame, and its role is uncertain. The V end was cut by 5 bases, the J end by 2 bases, with 13 bases between. CDR3 length equals 15 residues. The CDR3 DNA sequence: TGTGCCAGCAGTGTCCCTAGAAACCCCTACAATGAGCAGTTCTTC. Translation gives CASSVPRNPYNEQFF.

The genes are TRBV13 and TRBJ1-1; D remains unclear. CDR3 length: 15 amino acids. Germline CDR1 PRHDT, CDR2 FYEKMQ (reference sequence). Between the trimmed V and J ends, which lost 2 bases and 0 bases, there was a span of 10 bases. CDR3: CASSLRAELNTEAFF. CDR3 DNA sequence: TGTGCCAGCAGCTTAAGGGCAGAATTGAACACTGAAGCTTTCTTT.

The chain combines TRBV9 with TRBJ1-2; tentatively, D is TRBD1 (5 bases). The CDR3 loop spans 15 amino acids. Trimming pared 5 bases from V and 7 bases from J, leaving 21 bases between. Germline V gene sequence: CDR1 SGDLS, CDR2 YYNGEE. The CDR3, as DNA: TGTGCCAGCAGTAGGGGCTTTACCGGGACGTCTGGCTACACCTTC. It yields the protein CASSRGFTGTSGYTF.

The rearrangement uses TRBV10-3 and TRBJ2-2; 9 positions agree with TRBD1. This CDR3 has 15 amino acids. With V trimmed by 5 bases and J by 1 base, 2 bases remained unmatched. The V gene's germline CDR1 is ENHRY and CDR2 SYGVKD. DNA of the CDR3: TGTGCCATCAGTACGGGACAGGGGAACACCGGGGAGCTGTTTTTT. Amino acid sequence: CAISTGQGNTGELFF.

CDR3 loop: CATSTYHRGINEQYF. CDR3 nucleotides: TGTGCCACCAGCACCTACCACAGGGGGATCAACGAGCAGTACTTC. V is TRBV15 and J is TRBJ2-7, with TRBD1 identical over 8 bases. The ends lost 4 bases at V and 5 bases at J; junction bases unmatched: 10. This CDR3 comprises 15 residues. The V gene's germline CDR1 is LNHNV and CDR2 YYDKDF (reference sequence).

This clone was seen once. The chain couples TRBV10-2 to TRBJ2-7; 7 nucleotides line up with TRBD2. V dropped 1 base and J dropped 3; count of bases not matched to a gene: 0. The length of the CDR3 is 13 residues. Germline values: CDR1 WSHSY, CDR2 SAAADI. This chain's CDR3 is CASSEWGGYEQYF. CDR3 nucleotides: TGCGCCAGCAGTGAGTGGGGGGGCTACGAGCAGTACTTC.

This sequence joins TRBV9 and TRBJ2-7; 8 bases agree with TRBD1. Trimming took 0 bases from V and 6 from J; bases not matched to a gene: 11. The V gene's germline CDR1 is SGDLS and CDR2 YYNGEE. The CDR3 has 16 residues. The CDR3 loop is CASSVGSTGGFLEQYF. The CDR3 DNA follows: TGTGCCAGCAGCGTAGGCAGCACAGGGGGTTTCCTCGAGCAGTACTTC.

V usage is TRBV9 and J usage is TRBJ2-1; a weak D match, TRBD2 (6 bases). Germline CDR1 and CDR2: SGDLS and YYNGEE. The CDR3 has 16 amino acids. The ends were cut back, 0 bases at V and 4 bases at J, with 14 bases in the middle. In nucleotides, the CDR3 is TGTGCCAGCAGCGTAGCAGATAGCGGCCTATACAATGAGCAGTTCTTC. It yields the protein CASSVADSGLYNEQFF.

This chain uses TRBV20-1 with TRBJ2-1; D gene ambiguous. CDR3 length: 11 amino acids. CDR1 is DFQATT, CDR2 SNEGSKA, per germline (reference sequence). Trimming took 0 bases from V and 11 from J, leaving 8 bases between them. The CDR3 DNA sequence: TGCAGTGCTAGAGACATCGGTAAGCAGTTCTTC. This gives the protein CSARDIGKQFF.

The V and J genes are TRBV28 and TRBJ1-4; 8 bases are shared with TRBD1. This CDR3 comprises 13 residues. V was pared by 5 bases and J by 6 bases, with 2 bases of the junction left unmatched. CDR1 and CDR2 from the germline V gene are MDHEN and SYDVKM. CDR3 region: CASSAGGYEKLFF. The CDR3 DNA follows: TGTGCCAGCAGTGCAGGGGGCTATGAAAAACTGTTTTTT.

The chain recombines TRBV5-1 with TRBJ1-3; perhaps TRBD1 as D (5 bases). V gave up 2 bases and J gave up 4 bases, with 10 bases separating them. Germline V gene lookup returns CDR1 SGHRS and CDR2 YFSETQ. The CDR3 contains 14 residues. The CDR3 is CASSFSDSGNTIYF. CDR3 in DNA: TGCGCCAGCAGCTTCTCCGACAGCGGAAACACCATATATTTT.

This chain joins TRBV6-1 and TRBJ1-1; no clear D. The CDR3 extends over 13 amino acids. Between the trimmed V and J ends, which lost 0 bases and 6 bases, there was a span of 8 bases. From germline, CDR1 is MNHNS and CDR2 SASEGT. This CDR3 is CASSEAFRAEAFF. The DNA for the CDR3 is TGTGCCAGCAGTGAAGCGTTTAGGGCTGAAGCTTTCTTT.

DNA for the CDR3: TGCGCCAGCAGCCAAGAAAGAGGTTACGAGCAGTACTTC. It codes for CASSQERGYEQYF. The rearrangement links TRBV4-1 to TRBJ2-7, with D uncertain. The CDR3 spans 13 residues. CDR1 is MGHRA and CDR2 is YSYEKL in the germline V gene. The V end lost 0 bases, the J end lost 4 bases, and 7 bases lay between the germline ends.

V is TRBV5-5 and J is TRBJ1-3; TRBD1 aligns across 7 bases. The germline V gene encodes CDR1 SGHKS and CDR2 YYEKEE (reference sequence). This CDR3 contains 15 residues. V dropped 2 bases and J dropped 2; count of bases not matched to a gene: 4. Here the CDR3 DNA reads TGTGCCAGCAGCTTTGGACAGGCAGCTGGAAACACCATATATTTT. It specifies CASSFGQAAGNTIYF.

The chain recombines TRBV29-1 with TRBJ2-5; TRBD1 matches 9 bases. J gave up 1 base and V 8 bases, and 8 bases lay outside the gene matches. CDR1 SQVTM and CDR2 ANQGSEA come from the germline V gene. The CDR3 sequence is 14 residues long. The CDR3 protein is CSFYYRGPQETQYF. The CDR3 DNA follows: TGCAGCTTCTACTACAGGGGGCCCCAAGAGACCCAGTACTTC.

This chain connects TRBV7-9 to TRBJ2-1, with TRBD2 matching over 10 bases. CDR1 SEHNR and CDR2 FQNEAQ come from the germline V gene (reference sequence). The CDR3 runs to 15 residues. The V gene end was trimmed by 9 bases and the J gene end by 4 bases; junction bases not matched to a gene: 9. The CDR3 DNA sequence: TGTGCCAGTGAAACTAGCGGGACTGCTTACAATGAGCAGTTCTTC. It yields the protein CASETSGTAYNEQFF.

The DNA for the CDR3 is TGTGCCAGTAGTATACGGCCGAACACTGAAGCTTTCTTT. The encoded protein is CASSIRPNTEAFF. The chain carries TRBV19 and TRBJ1-1; the D is unclear. V lost 2 bases, J lost 1 base, and 5 bases lay in between. The CDR3 runs to 13 residues. CDR1 is LNHDA and CDR2 is SQIVND in the germline V gene (reference sequence). The variable domain in full, with the rest retrieved from reference TRBV19 and TRBJ1-1, is DGGITQSPKYLFRKEGQNVTLSCEQNLNHDAMYWYRQDPGQGLRLIYYSQIVNDFQKGDIAEGYSVSREKKESFPLTVTSAQKNPTAFYLCASSIRPNTEAFFGQGTRLTVV.

This chain uses TRBV29-1 with TRBJ2-7, with 11 bases lining up with TRBD2. The CDR3 totals 14 residues. The V segment lost 3 bases and the J segment 0 bases; nucleotides outside the gene matches: 1. Germline CDR1 is SQVTM and CDR2 is ANQGSEA. This chain's CDR3 is CSVEGLADSYEQYF. The DNA for the CDR3 is TGCAGCGTTGAGGGACTAGCGGACTCCTACGAGCAGTACTTC.

The chain has TRBV5-6 and TRBJ1-5, with 10 nucleotides matching TRBD1. The germline gives CDR1 SGHDT, CDR2 YYEEEE. With V trimmed by 4 bases and J by 4 bases, 5 bases remained unmatched. The CDR3 is made up of 15 amino acids. This CDR3 is CASSADRGRNQPQHF. In DNA, the CDR3 is TGTGCCAGCAGCGCCGACAGGGGGCGGAATCAGCCCCAGCATTTT. Based on the CDR3 plus reference TRBV5-6 and TRBJ1-5, the full variable domain is DAGVTQSPTHLIKTRGQQVTLRCSPKSGHDTVSWYQQALGQGPQFIFQYYEEEERQRGNFPDRFSGHQFPNYSSELNVNALLLGDSALYLCASSADRGRNQPQHFGDGTRLSIL.

This clone was counted a few times. J is TRBJ2-1 and V is TRBV6-6; 9 bases line up with TRBD2. Trimming took 5 bases from V and 2 from J; bases not matched to a gene: 7. This CDR3 is built from 16 residues. Germline CDR1 is MNHNY and CDR2 is SVGAGI (reference sequence). The CDR3 is CASSHRSGSTYNEQFF. The CDR3 DNA is TGTGCCAGCAGTCATCGTAGCGGGAGCACCTACAATGAGCAGTTCTTC.

The rearrangement joins TRBV27 to TRBJ1-2; D is perhaps TRBD1 (5 bases). Germline CDR1 and CDR2: MNHEY and SMNVEV (reference sequence). With 7 bases removed from V and 1 base from J, the gap between germline ends came to 16 bases. There are 15 residues in the CDR3. CDR3 sequence reads: CASTPGRQGNYGYTF. The DNA for the CDR3 is TGTGCCAGCACCCCCGGACGCCAGGGTAACTATGGCTACACCTTC.

Concerning this clone: An end of the junction does not agree with germline; a read error may underlie this. The V and J genes are TRBV5-5 and TRBJ2-7; 10 bases are a match to TRBD1. Germline CDR1 reads SGHKS; CDR2 reads YYEKEE (reference sequence). The CDR3 has 17 residues. CDR3 DNA: TGTGCCAGCAGTTTGGGTTTAGGGACAGGGGCGCCCTACGAGCAGTACTTC. Translated, it gives CASSLGLGTGAPYEQYF.